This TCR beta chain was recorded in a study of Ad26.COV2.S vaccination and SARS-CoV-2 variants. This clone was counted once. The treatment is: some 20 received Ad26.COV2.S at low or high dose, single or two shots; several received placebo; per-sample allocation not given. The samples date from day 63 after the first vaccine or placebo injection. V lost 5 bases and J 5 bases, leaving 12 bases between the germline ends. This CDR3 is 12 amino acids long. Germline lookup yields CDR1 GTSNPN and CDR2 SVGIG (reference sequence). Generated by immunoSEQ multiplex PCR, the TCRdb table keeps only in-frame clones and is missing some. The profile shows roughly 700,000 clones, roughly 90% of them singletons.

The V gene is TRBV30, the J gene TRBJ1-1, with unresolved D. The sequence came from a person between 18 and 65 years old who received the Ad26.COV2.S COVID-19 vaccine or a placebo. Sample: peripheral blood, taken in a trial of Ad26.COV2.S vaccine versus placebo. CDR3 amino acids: CAWGGDWTEAFF. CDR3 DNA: TGTGCCTGGGGTGGAGACTGGACTGAAGCTTTCTTT.